The 20 T cell receptor beta chains in this list originate from one sample, sequenced in a study of T cell repertoires in ileal Crohn's disease (dated by TCRdb to about 2019). The label giving this sample's time point can be read as: inflamed ileum from the surgical specimen. Library creation used the immunoSEQ multiplex PCR assay. What TCRdb holds here is the immuneACCESS table cut down to in-frame rearrangements. Part of the clones is not present; checked against another copy, under half of the missing clones reflect an unresolved V gene, and the others are unexplained. This sample holds some 14,000 clones; less than 80% were observed only once. The ten largest clones take up roughly 13% of the sample. The sample comprised ileal tissue. The receptor set was obtained from an adult with Crohn's disease.

The CDR3 coding sequence is TGTGCCAGCAGTTTCGGGCAGAACTACGAGCAGTACTTC. It encodes CASSFGQNYEQYF. This sequence joins TRBV27 and TRBJ2-7; no clear D. The V gene's germline CDR1 is MNHEY and CDR2 SMNVEV (reference sequence). The V end lost 3 bases, the J end lost 3 bases, and 9 bases lay between the germline ends. This CDR3 has 13 residues.

This clone was observed a single time. V and J are TRBV11-2 and TRBJ1-2, with 7 bases lining up with TRBD1. V dropped 2 bases and J dropped 1; count of bases not matched to a gene: 4. The CDR3 runs to 15 residues. The V gene's germline CDR1 is SGHAT and CDR2 FQNNGV. This chain's CDR3 is CASSLSGDSNYGYTF. In nucleotides, the CDR3 is TGTGCCAGCAGCTTAAGCGGGGACAGTAACTATGGCTACACCTTC.

The chain couples TRBV5-1 to TRBJ2-5, with 12 bases that match TRBD2. Unmatched junction bases numbered 0, after V lost 1 base and J lost 5 bases. The germline CDR1 and CDR2 sequences are SGHRS and YFSETQ. The CDR3 consists of 14 residues. The CDR3 DNA sequence: TGCGCCAGCAGCTTGACTAGCGGGGGGGAGACCCAGTACTTC. Residues: CASSLTSGGETQYF.

Of note for this clone: Germline and junction disagree at one end, which may indicate a read error. The chain combines TRBV2 with TRBJ1-5, with D possibly being TRBD1 (5 bases). This CDR3 is 15 amino acids long. The germline V gene encodes CDR1 SNHLY and CDR2 FYNNEI. The CDR3 DNA reads TGCGCCAGCAGCCAATCTTGGACATCGAATCAGCCCCAGCATTTT. Translation: CASSQSWTSNQPQHF.

This clone was recorded a few times. J is TRBJ1-2 and V is TRBV10-3; D is uncertain. Germline lookup yields CDR1 ENHRY and CDR2 SYGVKD. V lost 3 bases and J lost 5, with 13 bases in between. This CDR3 region has 14 residues. In nucleotides, the CDR3 is TGTGCCATCAGTGATCAGAACCCAAGGTATGGCTACACCTTC. Translated, it gives CAISDQNPRYGYTF.

Concerning this clone: Other nucleotide sequences from this sample produce the same CDR3. The chain combines TRBV10-2 with TRBJ2-5; D possibly corresponds to TRBD1 (5 bases). This CDR3 is 13 amino acids long. CDR1 WSHSY and CDR2 SAAADI come from the germline V gene. Trimming pared 4 bases from V and 4 bases from J, leaving 10 bases between. CDR3 bases: TGCGCCAGCAGTGGAGGAAGGGGAGAGACCCAGTACTTC. As protein: CASSGGRGETQYF.

This clone was detected only a few times. Additional DNA sequences in this sample encode the identical CDR3. V gene TRBV9 combines with J gene TRBJ2-5; TRBD1 aligns across 7 bases. CDR3 length equals 13 residues. Unmatched junction bases numbered 1, after V lost 0 bases and J lost 5 bases. Germline V CDR1 and CDR2: SGDLS, YYNGEE. CDR3 bases: TGTGCCAGCAGCGTAGAGGGGGCTGAGACCCAGTACTTC. It specifies CASSVEGAETQYF.

This chain connects TRBV27 to TRBJ1-2; 9 bases agree with TRBD1. V lost 5 bases to trimming and J lost 4 bases; unmatched junction nucleotides: 5. Germline CDR1 reads MNHEY; CDR2 reads SMNVEV (reference sequence). The CDR3 totals 14 residues. In nucleotides, the CDR3 is TGTGCCAGCAGTCCCGGGACAGGGCCCTATGGCTACACCTTC. Translating gives CASSPGTGPYGYTF.

The gene calls are TRBV7-9 and TRBJ1-2, with 9 nucleotides matching TRBD1. Losses at the gene ends were 0 bases for V and 8 bases for J; bases not matched to a gene: 7. The germline CDR1 and CDR2 sequences are SEHNR and FQNEAQ (reference sequence). The CDR3 is 15 amino acids. As DNA, the CDR3 is TGTGCCAGCAGCTTAGCGGCGGACAGGGGCATCGGCTACACCTTC. It yields the protein CASSLAADRGIGYTF.

This clone is medium-sized. V is TRBV27 and J is TRBJ1-5, with D tentatively TRBD1 (5 bases). Per the germline V gene, CDR1 is MNHEY and CDR2 is SMNVEV (reference sequence). V was clipped by 2 bases and J by 6 bases, with 11 bases between them. The length of the CDR3 is 14 residues. The CDR3 DNA is TGTGCCAGCAGTTTAGGGGCAGACTCTCAGCCCCAGCATTTT. Translation gives CASSLGADSQPQHF.

The V gene is TRBV6-1, the J gene TRBJ1-1; D gene unclear. V was trimmed by 5 bases and J by 8 bases, leaving 12 bases between them. The V gene's germline CDR1 is MNHNS and CDR2 SASEGT. The CDR3 consists of 12 residues. This CDR3 is CASSPLQEEAFF. Written as DNA, the CDR3 is TGTGCCAGCAGTCCTCTGCAGGAGGAAGCTTTCTTT.

The chain carries TRBV6-1 and TRBJ1-1; D unresolved. V was pared by 4 bases and J by 5 bases, with 14 bases between. CDR1 and CDR2 (germline): MNHNS, SASEGT. This CDR3 has 14 amino acids. The DNA of the CDR3 is TGTGCCAGCAGTGTTTCATTAGAGGATACTGAAGCTTTCTTT. This encodes CASSVSLEDTEAFF.

The chain is built from TRBV11-2 and TRBJ1-3, with a tentative D call TRBD1 (5 bases). V dropped 2 bases and J dropped 6 bases, with 11 bases sitting between them. Germline values: CDR1 SGHAT, CDR2 FQNNGV. The CDR3 totals 14 residues. In DNA form, the CDR3 reads TGTGCCAGCAGCTTAATTCGGGGGAAAAACACCATATATTTT. As protein: CASSLIRGKNTIYF.

The chain combines TRBV2 with TRBJ1-2, with D uncertain. The CDR3 consists of 14 residues. Germline V gene sequence: CDR1 SNHLY, CDR2 FYNNEI. V gave up 2 bases and J gave up 4 bases, with 11 bases separating them. CDR3 DNA: TGTGCCAGCAGTGAACGGATTGGGGTCTATGGCTACACCTTC. Its translation is CASSERIGVYGYTF.

This sequence joins TRBV5-1 and TRBJ1-3; no clear D gene. This CDR3 is built from 16 residues. Germline V gene data show CDR1 as SGHRS and CDR2 as YFSETQ. V gave up 3 bases and J gave up 0 bases, with 13 bases separating them. The CDR3 DNA reads TGCGCCAGCAGCTATCTGACGGCCCGCTCTGGAAACACCATATATTTT. Translated: CASSYLTARSGNTIYF.

This chain joins TRBV5-1 and TRBJ2-7; 7 positions match TRBD1. This CDR3 region has 14 residues. Germline trimming cut 5 bases from V and 2 bases from J; bases unmatched to any gene: 7. The germline V gene encodes CDR1 SGHRS and CDR2 YFSETQ. The CDR3 protein is CASRRTGLTYEQYF. The CDR3 DNA follows: TGCGCCAGCAGAAGGACAGGCCTTACCTACGAGCAGTACTTC. The full variable domain, completed using reference TRBV5-1 and TRBJ2-7, is KAGVTQTPRYLIKTRGQQVTLSCSPISGHRSVSWYQQTPGQGLQFLFEYFSETQRNKGNFPGRFSGRQFSNSRSEMNVSTLELGDSALYLCASRRTGLTYEQYFGPGTRLTVT.

V is TRBV4-1 and J is TRBJ2-3; D is possibly TRBD2 (6 bases). This CDR3 is built from 11 residues. Trimming removed 4 bases from V and 12 bases from J, with 11 bases in between. Germline V gene sequence: CDR1 MGHRA, CDR2 YSYEKL. CDR3 region: CASSRGTNQYF. CDR3 nucleotides: TGCGCCAGCAGCCGCGGGACGAATCAGTATTTT.

The rearrangement links TRBV27 to TRBJ1-5; 7 bases match TRBD1. V gave up 5 bases and J gave up 7 bases; unmatched junction bases: 8. Germline values: CDR1 MNHEY, CDR2 SMNVEV (reference sequence). The CDR3 extends over 14 amino acids. CDR3 residues: CASSHYRDSQPQHF. The DNA of the CDR3 is TGTGCCAGCAGTCACTACAGGGACAGCCAGCCCCAGCATTTT.

The chain has TRBV7-9 and TRBJ2-7; D unresolved. The CDR3 loop spans 14 amino acids. The V end lost 5 bases, the J end lost 4 bases, and 15 bases lay between the germline ends. Germline V gene data show CDR1 as SEHNR and CDR2 as FQNEAQ (reference sequence). The CDR3 spells CASSVWPLGYEQYF. Written as DNA, the CDR3 is TGTGCCAGCAGCGTGTGGCCGTTAGGTTACGAGCAGTACTTC.

The chain recombines TRBV30 with TRBJ2-7; 9 bases map to TRBD1. The germline V gene has CDR1 GTSNPN and CDR2 SVGIG (reference sequence). There are 13 residues in the CDR3. V lost 1 base to trimming and J lost 5 bases; unmatched junction nucleotides: 3. CDR3 amino acids: CAWSGQGVNEQYF. The CDR3 DNA reads TGTGCCTGGAGTGGACAGGGGGTCAACGAGCAGTACTTC.